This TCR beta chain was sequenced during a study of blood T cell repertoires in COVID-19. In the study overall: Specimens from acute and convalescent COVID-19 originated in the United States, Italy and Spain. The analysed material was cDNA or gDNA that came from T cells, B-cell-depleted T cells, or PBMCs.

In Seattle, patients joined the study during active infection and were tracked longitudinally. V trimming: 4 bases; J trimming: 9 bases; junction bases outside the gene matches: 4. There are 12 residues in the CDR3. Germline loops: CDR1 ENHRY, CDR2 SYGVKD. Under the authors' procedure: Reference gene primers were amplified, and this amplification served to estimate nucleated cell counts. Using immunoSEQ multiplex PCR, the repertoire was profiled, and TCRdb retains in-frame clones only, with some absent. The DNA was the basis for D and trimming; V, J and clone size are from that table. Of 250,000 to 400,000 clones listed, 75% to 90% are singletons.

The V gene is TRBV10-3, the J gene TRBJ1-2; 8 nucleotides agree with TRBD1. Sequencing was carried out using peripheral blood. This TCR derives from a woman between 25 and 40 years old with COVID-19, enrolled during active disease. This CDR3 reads CAISVGTGSYTF. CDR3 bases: TGTGCCATCAGTGTTGGGACAGGCAGCTACACCTTC.